This TCR beta chain was identified in a study of T cells in Graves' hyperthyroidism and ophthalmopathy. At the level of the study: Blood was drawn when the patient was first diagnosed and still untreated.

Study observations and caveats: Classification by a 13 V-J model distinguished ophthalmopathy from stable hyperthyroidism.

V was clipped by 3 bases and J by 7 bases, with 11 bases between them. The CDR3 length is 13 residues. This clonotype was found many times. The antigen is unknown. Amplified TCR beta CDR3 regions came from RNA transcripts. The HTBI primer set was used in a first-round RT-PCR of the TCR CDR3. From the multiplex PCR reads, TCRdb called clonotypes with MiXCR, one entry per CDR3 protein. The sample records fewer than 850,000 distinct CDR3 sequences, 15% to 20% being singletons. PBMCs were sourced from roughly 9.7 ml fresh peripheral blood. Material for sequencing was blood. This clonotype originated in a man aged 45-65 years with Graves' hyperthyroidism. The V and J genes are TRBV12-3 or TRBV12-4 and TRBJ2-3, with D tentatively TRBD1 (5 bases). DNA of the CDR3: TGTGCCAGCAGTTTGGGGCTATCTTATACGCAGTATTTT. Translating gives CASSLGLSYTQYF.